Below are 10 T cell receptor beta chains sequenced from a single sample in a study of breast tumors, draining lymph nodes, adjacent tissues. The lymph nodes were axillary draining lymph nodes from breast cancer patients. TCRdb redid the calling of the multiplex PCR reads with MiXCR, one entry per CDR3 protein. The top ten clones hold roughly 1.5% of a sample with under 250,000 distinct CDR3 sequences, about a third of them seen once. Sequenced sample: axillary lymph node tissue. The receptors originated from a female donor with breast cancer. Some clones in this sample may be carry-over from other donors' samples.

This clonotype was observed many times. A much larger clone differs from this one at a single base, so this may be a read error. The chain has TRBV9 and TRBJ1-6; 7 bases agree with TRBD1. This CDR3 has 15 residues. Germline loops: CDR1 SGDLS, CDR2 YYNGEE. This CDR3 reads CASSGRGTANSPPHF. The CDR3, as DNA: TGTGCCAGCAGCGGTCGAGGGACAGCAAATTCACCCCCCCACTTT.

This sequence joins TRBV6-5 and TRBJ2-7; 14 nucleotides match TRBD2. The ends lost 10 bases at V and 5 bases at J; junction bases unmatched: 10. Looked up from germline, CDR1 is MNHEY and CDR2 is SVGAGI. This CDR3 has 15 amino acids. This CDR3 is CATRGLAGVGNEQYF. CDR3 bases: TGTGCCACCCGGGGACTAGCGGGAGTCGGTAACGAGCAGTACTTC.

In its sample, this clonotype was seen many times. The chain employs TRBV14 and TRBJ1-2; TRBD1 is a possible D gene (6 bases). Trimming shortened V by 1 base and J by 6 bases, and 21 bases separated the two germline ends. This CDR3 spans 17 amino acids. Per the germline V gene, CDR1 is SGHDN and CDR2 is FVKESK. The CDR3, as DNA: TGTGCCAGCAGCCAAGTACAGGGATTATCTAGGGTCCATGGCTACACCTTC. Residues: CASSQVQGLSRVHGYTF.

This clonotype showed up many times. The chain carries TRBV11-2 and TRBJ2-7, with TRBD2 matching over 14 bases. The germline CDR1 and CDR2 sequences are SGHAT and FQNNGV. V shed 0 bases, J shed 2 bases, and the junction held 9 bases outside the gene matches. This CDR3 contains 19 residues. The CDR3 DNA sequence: TGTGCCAGCAGCTTAGAGGGCTGGACTAGCGGGAGGCTGACCTACGAGCAGTACTTC. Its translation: CASSLEGWTSGRLTYEQYF. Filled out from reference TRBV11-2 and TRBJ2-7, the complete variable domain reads EAGVAQSPRYKIIEKRQSVAFWCNPISGHATLYWYQQILGQGPKLLIQFQNNGVVDDSQLPKDRFSAERLKGVDSTLKIQPAKLEDSAVYLCASSLEGWTSGRLTYEQYFGPGTRLTVT.

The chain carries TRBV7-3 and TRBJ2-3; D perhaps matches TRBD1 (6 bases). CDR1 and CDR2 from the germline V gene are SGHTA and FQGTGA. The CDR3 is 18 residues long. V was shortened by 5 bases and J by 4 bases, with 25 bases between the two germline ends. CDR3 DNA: TGTGCCAGCAGCCTCGGGACAAACACCGGAGACGGGGCAGATACGCAGTATTTT. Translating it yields CASSLGTNTGDGADTQYF.

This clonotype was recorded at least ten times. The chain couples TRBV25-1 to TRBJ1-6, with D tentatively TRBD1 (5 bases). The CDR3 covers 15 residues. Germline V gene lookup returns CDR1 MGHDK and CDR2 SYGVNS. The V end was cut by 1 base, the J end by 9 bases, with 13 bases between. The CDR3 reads CASSESSGLGSPLHF. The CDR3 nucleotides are TGTGCCAGCAGTGAATCATCAGGGTTGGGTTCACCCCTCCACTTT.

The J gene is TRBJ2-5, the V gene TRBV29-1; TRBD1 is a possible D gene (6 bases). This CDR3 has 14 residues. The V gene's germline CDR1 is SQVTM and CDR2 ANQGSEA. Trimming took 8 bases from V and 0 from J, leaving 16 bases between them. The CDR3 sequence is CSLGQGMYQETQYF. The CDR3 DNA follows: TGCAGCCTTGGCCAGGGGATGTACCAAGAGACCCAGTACTTC.

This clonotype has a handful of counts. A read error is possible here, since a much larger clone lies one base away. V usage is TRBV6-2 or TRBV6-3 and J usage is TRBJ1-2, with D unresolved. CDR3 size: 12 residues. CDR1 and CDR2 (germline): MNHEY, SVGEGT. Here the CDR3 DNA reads TGTGCCAGCAGTTCCGGATTCTATGGCTACGCCTTC. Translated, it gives CASSSGFYGYAF.

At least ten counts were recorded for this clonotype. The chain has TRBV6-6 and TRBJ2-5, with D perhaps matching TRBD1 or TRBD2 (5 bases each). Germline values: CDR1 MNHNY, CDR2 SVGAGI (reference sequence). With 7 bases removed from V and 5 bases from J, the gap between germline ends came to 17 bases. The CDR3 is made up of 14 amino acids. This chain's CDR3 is CASKQALPGETQYF. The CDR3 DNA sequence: TGTGCCAGCAAACAGGCCCTTCCGGGGGAGACCCAGTACTTC.

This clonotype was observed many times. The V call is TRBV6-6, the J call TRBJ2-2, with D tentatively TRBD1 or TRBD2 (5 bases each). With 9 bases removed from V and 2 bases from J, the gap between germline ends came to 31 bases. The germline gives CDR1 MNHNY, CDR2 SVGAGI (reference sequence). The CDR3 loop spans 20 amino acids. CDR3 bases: TGTGCCAGTCGGCCGACTGTAGGGGAGTCGGCGGGCCGCAACACCGGGGAGCTGTTTTTT. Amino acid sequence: CASRPTVGESAGRNTGELFF.